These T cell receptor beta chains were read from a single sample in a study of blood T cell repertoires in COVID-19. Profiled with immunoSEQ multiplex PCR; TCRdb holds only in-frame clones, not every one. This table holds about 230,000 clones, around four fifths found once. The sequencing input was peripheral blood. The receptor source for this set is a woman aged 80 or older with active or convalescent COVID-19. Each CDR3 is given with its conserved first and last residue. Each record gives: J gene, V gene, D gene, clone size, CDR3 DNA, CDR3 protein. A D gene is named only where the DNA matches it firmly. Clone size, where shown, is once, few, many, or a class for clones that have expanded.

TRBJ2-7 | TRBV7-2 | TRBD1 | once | TGTGCCAGCAGCCGGGACAGCCCCTACGAGCAGTACTTC | CASSRDSPYEQYF
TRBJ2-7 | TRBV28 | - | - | TGTGCCAGCAGTATCACCCGGGACTCGAGCCCTTACGAGCAGTACTTC | CASSITRDSSPYEQYF
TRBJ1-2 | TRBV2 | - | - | TGTGCCAGCAGGGGGGCCCGCGGTACCTTC | CASRGARGTF
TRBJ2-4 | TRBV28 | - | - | TGTGCCAGCAGTTTTTACGGAGGATCGAAAAACATTCAGTACTTC | CASSFYGGSKNIQYF
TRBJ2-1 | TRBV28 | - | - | TGTGCCAGCAGTTTACGGTCGGGTTTAAAGTTCTTC | CASSLRSGLKFF
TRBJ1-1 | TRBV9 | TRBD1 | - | TGTGCCAGCAGCCGAATTGGACAGGGGCGTACTGAAGCTTTCTTT | CASSRIGQGRTEAFF
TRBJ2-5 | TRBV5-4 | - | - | TGTGCCAGCAGCTTGGGGCAGAACCAAGAGACCCAGTACTTC | CASSLGQNQETQYF
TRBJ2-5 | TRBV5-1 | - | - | TGCGCCAGCAGCTTCGAGGGGGTGGGAGAGACCCAGTACTTC | CASSFEGVGETQYF
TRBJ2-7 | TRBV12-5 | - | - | TGTGCTAGTGGCCGACTTTTAACTACTAGATCCTACGAGCAGTACTTC | CASGRLLTTRSYEQYF
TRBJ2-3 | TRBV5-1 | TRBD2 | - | TGCGCCAGCAGCGAGGGACTAGCCGGAAACACAGATACGCAGTATTTT | CASSEGLAGNTDTQYF
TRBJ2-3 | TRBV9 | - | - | TGTGCCAGCACGGTTTTAACAGGGACAGATACGCAGTATTTT | CASTVLTGTDTQYF
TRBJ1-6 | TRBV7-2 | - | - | TGTGCCAGCAGCTCCCGACAGGAATATAATTCACCCCTCCACTTT | CASSSRQEYNSPLHF
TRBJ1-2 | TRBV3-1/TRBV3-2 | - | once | TGTGCCAGCAGCCCGACCTCACGGGTGGAAAACTATGGCTACACCTTC | CASSPTSRVENYGYTF